Each of the 8 T cell receptor beta chains below was sequenced from the same sample in a study of blood T cell repertoires in COVID-19. Some clones are missing from TCRdb's copy, which holds only in-frame ones; the method was immunoSEQ multiplex PCR. The table includes approximately 180,000 clones, approximately 90% detected once. Specimen: peripheral blood. Receptors were obtained from a woman in her 70s with COVID-19, enrolled during active disease.

The chain carries TRBV24-1 and TRBJ2-2; the D gene is possibly TRBD2 (5 bases). This CDR3 is 15 amino acids long. With 4 bases removed from V and 5 bases from J, the gap between germline ends came to 13 bases. CDR1 is KGHDR and CDR2 is SFDVKD in the germline V gene. This CDR3 reads CATSDRRGMTGELFF. The CDR3 DNA reads as TGTGCCACCAGTGACCGACGGGGAATGACCGGGGAGCTGTTTTTT.

The chain employs TRBV7-9 and TRBJ1-2, with unresolved D. Germline V CDR1 and CDR2: SEHNR, FQNEAQ (reference sequence). This CDR3 contains 13 residues. Trimming left V 7 bases short and J 6 bases short, with 15 bases between. The CDR3 sequence: CASTREDPHGYTF. The CDR3, as DNA: TGTGCCAGCACCCGCGAGGATCCCCATGGCTACACCTTC. Filled out from reference TRBV7-9 and TRBJ1-2, the complete variable domain reads DTGVSQNPRHKITKRGQNVTFRCDPISEHNRLYWYRQTLGQGPEFLTYFQNEAQLEKSRLLSDRFSAERPKGSFSTLEIQRTEQGDSAMYLCASTREDPHGYTFGSGTRLTVV.

CDR3 DNA: TGTGCCTGGAGTGTGGCAGGGAGGGGAGAGACCCAGTACTTC. Translating gives CAWSVAGRGETQYF. The chain is built from TRBV30 and TRBJ2-5; 7 bases fit TRBD2. Germline assignment: CDR1 GTSNPN and CDR2 SVGIG (reference sequence). The CDR3 loop spans 14 amino acids. Germline trimming cut 0 bases from V and 4 bases from J; bases unmatched to any gene: 5.

This clone is a singleton in its sample. The CDR3: CASSQDYGVEQFF. The CDR3, as DNA: TGTGCCAGCAGCCAAGATTACGGAGTTGAGCAGTTCTTC. The V gene is TRBV3-1 (or the pseudogene TRBV3-2), the J gene TRBJ2-1; D not resolved. This CDR3 is built from 13 residues. Germline CDR1 is LGHDT and CDR2 is YNNKEL (reference sequence). V was clipped by 0 bases and J by 9 bases, with 9 bases between them.

The chain uses TRBV11-2 and TRBJ2-2; D may be TRBD2 (6 bases). There are 13 residues in the CDR3. V was shortened by 6 bases and J by 4 bases, with 9 bases between the two germline ends. The germline V gene encodes CDR1 SGHAT and CDR2 FQNNGV. In DNA form, the CDR3 reads TGTGCCAGCAGGGGACTTCTCACCGGGGAGCTGTTTTTT. Translated: CASRGLLTGELFF.

V gene TRBV9 combines with J gene TRBJ2-3, with D perhaps TRBD2 (5 bases). V lost 4 bases and J 4 bases, leaving 16 bases between the germline ends. From germline, CDR1 is SGDLS and CDR2 YYNGEE. The CDR3 sequence is 15 residues long. CDR3 loop: CASSPRTGQADTQYF. In DNA form, the CDR3 reads TGTGCCAGCAGCCCCCGGACTGGTCAAGCAGATACGCAGTATTTT.

CDR3 loop: CASQGQQGTEAFF. The CDR3, as DNA: TGTGCCAGCCAGGGACAGCAGGGGACTGAAGCTTTCTTT. The genes are TRBV18 and TRBJ1-1; TRBD1 aligns across 7 bases. The CDR3 extends over 13 amino acids. V shed 8 bases, J shed 5 bases, and the junction held 8 bases outside the gene matches. CDR1 and CDR2 from the germline V gene are KGHSH and LQKENI.

The chain has TRBV6-5 and TRBJ1-5; no definite D call. The CDR3 is 15 amino acids. Germline CDR1 is MNHEY and CDR2 is SVGAGI. The V end lost 5 bases, the J end lost 6 bases, and 17 bases lay between the germline ends. In DNA, the CDR3 is TGTGCCAGCAGTCCCGGACTCCCTCGGGGTCAGCCCCAGCATTTT. This gives the protein CASSPGLPRGQPQHF.